This section outlines one TCR beta chain sequence together with its context. The junction does not match germline at one end; this may be a read error. This record belongs to a study of blood T cell repertoires in COVID-19. As for the study in general: T cells, B-cell-depleted T cells, or PBMCs provided the cDNA or gDNA that served as material.

As originally analysed: Estimated nucleated cell counts came from reference gene primer amplification. Sequencing was performed with immunoSEQ multiplex PCR; in TCRdb, only in-frame clones are kept and a portion is missing. V and J calls and clone size are those listed in that table; D and trimming were worked out from the DNA. The sample carries about 140,000 clones, roughly four fifths recorded once. The CDR3 runs 16 residues. Germline loops: CDR1 SGHVS, CDR2 FNYEAQ. Specimen: peripheral blood. The gene calls are TRBV7-6 and TRBJ1-5, with D maybe TRBD1 (6 bases). The sequence came from a woman older than 75 with active or convalescent COVID-19. The CDR3 DNA reads as TGTGCCAGCAGCTCCGCCAGCGTTAGGGGGAATCAGCTCCAGCATTTT. Its translation: CASSSASVRGNQLQHF.